Listed below are T cell receptor beta chains from one sample, sequenced in a study of cytomegalovirus exposure and HLA in healthy donors. The data were produced by immunoSEQ multiplex PCR, yet TCRdb's version contains in-frame clones alone and is incomplete. The sample shows roughly 140,000 clones, 80% of them seen only once. Sample: PBMCs. The receptor set was obtained from a man between 35 and 55 years old in good health and CMV-seronegative. The CDR3 runs from the conserved cysteine through the conserved F or W. A D gene is named only where the DNA matches it firmly. A clone size is listed for some rows: how often the clone was seen (once, few, many), or a class if it is expanded.

size | J | V | length | D | DNA | CDR3
NA | TRBJ1-2 | TRBV19 | 13 | NA | TGTGCCAGTAGTCAGGGGCTCCCGGGCGGCTACACCTTC | CASSQGLPGGYTF
NA | TRBJ1-2 | TRBV6-5 | 14 | NA | TGTGCCACGGGCCGGGGAGTCACAAACTATGGCTACACCTTC | CATGRGVTNYGYTF
once | TRBJ2-7 | TRBV9 | 14 | NA | TGTGCCAGCAGCGTAGGGGGACTCAACTACGAGCAGTACTTC | CASSVGGLNYEQYF
NA | TRBJ1-5 | TRBV6-4 | 15 | TRBD1 | TGTGCCAGCAGAAAAAGACAGGGCGGCAATCAGCCCCAGCATTTT | CASRKRQGGNQPQHF
many | TRBJ2-7 | TRBV7-6 | 15 | TRBD2 | TGTGCCAGCAGCCTTTTCGCGGGGGGGCCTTCCGAGCAGTACTTC | CASSLFAGGPSEQYF
NA | TRBJ2-7 | TRBV5-1 | 13 | TRBD1 | TGCGCCAGCATGTCGACAGGGGTTCCCGAGCAGTACTTC | CASMSTGVPEQYF
NA | TRBJ2-7 | TRBV5-6 | 15 | NA | TGTGCCAGCAGCGTAGCCGGACTGGTTACCTACGAGCAGTACTTC | CASSVAGLVTYEQYF
NA | TRBJ1-1 | TRBV19 | 15 | NA | TGTGCCAGCGGCCGCAGGGCCGGTATGAACACTGAAGCTTTCTTT | CASGRRAGMNTEAFF
NA | TRBJ1-1 | TRBV28 | 15 | NA | TGTGCCAGCAGCCTATTCGGGGGGGTGAACACTGAAGCTTTCTTT | CASSLFGGVNTEAFF
NA | TRBJ1-4 | TRBV28 | 15 | NA | TGTGCCAGCAGTTTATGGCAGGTGAGAAATGAAAAACTGTTTTTT | CASSLWQVRNEKLFF
few | TRBJ2-1 | TRBV4-3 | 14 | TRBD1 | TGCGCCAGCAGCCGGGGACAGGAAAACAATGAGCAGTTCTTC | CASSRGQENNEQFF
few | TRBJ1-1 | TRBV9 | 14 | NA | TGTGCCAGCAGCGTAGGGGACACCAACACTGAAGCTTTCTTT | CASSVGDTNTEAFF
NA | TRBJ2-7 | TRBV6-6 | 15 | TRBD1 | TGTGCCAGCAGTTACAGGGGACAGGGAAATGCCGAGCAGTACTTC | CASSYRGQGNAEQYF
NA | TRBJ1-1 | TRBV6-5 | 16 | NA | TGTGCCAGCAGTTTAACTTTGGGCAGGGTGAACACTGAAGCTTTCTTT | CASSLTLGRVNTEAFF
NA | TRBJ1-2 | TRBV7-9 | 14 | TRBD1 | TGTGCCAGCAGCTTTACTACAGGGGGCTATGGCTACACCTTC | CASSFTTGGYGYTF
NA | TRBJ2-2 | TRBV6-1 | 15 | NA | TGTGCCAGCAGCCCTCAAGGACGGGGGTCCGGGGAGCTGTTTTTT | CASSPQGRGSGELFF
few | TRBJ1-1 | TRBV29-1 | 13 | NA | TGCAGCGTTGAACCCTCAGGGAACACTGAAGCTTTCTTT | CSVEPSGNTEAFF
NA | TRBJ1-1 | TRBV28 | 14 | NA | TGTGCCAGCAGGCCACAGGGCTCGAACACTGAAGCTTTCTTT | CASRPQGSNTEAFF
once | TRBJ1-5 | TRBV4-1 | 16 | NA | TGCGCCAGCAGCCTACGACAGGATCATAGCAATCAGCCCCAGCATTTT | CASSLRQDHSNQPQHF
NA | TRBJ1-1 | TRBV11-3 | 14 | TRBD1 | TGTGCCAGCAGTGGGACAGGGATGGGCACTGAAGCTTTCTTT | CASSGTGMGTEAFF
NA | TRBJ1-6 | TRBV5-4 | 18 | NA | TGTGCCAGCAGCGATGACACGAATATGCCGATAAAGTATTCACCCCTCCACTTT | CASSDDTNMPIKYSPLHF
NA | TRBJ2-1 | TRBV30 | 13 | NA | TGTGCCTGGAGTCTGAGCTCCTACAATGAGCAGTTCTTC | CAWSLSSYNEQFF
NA | TRBJ2-7 | TRBV7-2 | 12 | NA | TGTGCCAGCAGCTTAGACCAGGGAAAGCAGTACTTC | CASSLDQGKQYF
once | TRBJ1-5 | TRBV29-1 | 14 | TRBD1 | TGCAGCGTTAACGACAGGGGTGGCAATCAGCCCCAGCATTTT | CSVNDRGGNQPQHF
NA | TRBJ1-1 | TRBV10-1 | 14 | NA | TGCGCCAGCAGTGGTCAGGGGCTGAACACTGAAGCTTTCTTT | CASSGQGLNTEAFF
NA | TRBJ2-7 | TRBV11-2 | 13 | NA | TGTGCCAGCAGCTTCGGGGGTTTAAACGAGCAGTACTTC | CASSFGGLNEQYF
few | TRBJ1-5 | TRBV6-1 | 13 | TRBD1 | TGTGCCATTTTGGACAGGGGCAATGAGCCCCAGCATTTT | CAILDRGNEPQHF
NA | TRBJ2-1 | TRBV7-2 | 12 | TRBD2 | TGTGCCAGCAGCCTCATCCCGGGGGGGCAGTTCTTC | CASSLIPGGQFF
NA | TRBJ2-1 | TRBV18 | 14 | NA | TGTGCCAGCTCACGGGGGGGCTGGCGGAATGAGCAGTTCTTC | CASSRGGWRNEQFF
NA | TRBJ2-5 | TRBV4-2 | 15 | NA | TGTGCCAGCAGCCCAAGTTCAGGGGCTGGGGAGACCCAGTACTTC | CASSPSSGAGETQYF
NA | TRBJ1-5 | TRBV2 | 17 | TRBD1 | TGTGCCAGCGGGGGGACAGGGTTTTCGGATAGCAATCAGCCCCAGCATTTT | CASGGTGFSDSNQPQHF
NA | TRBJ2-1 | TRBV7-9 | 13 | TRBD1 | TGTGCCAGCAGCTTAGTCACCAGGGGGGAGCAGTTCTTC | CASSLVTRGEQFF
NA | TRBJ1-2 | TRBV7-8 | 15 | NA | TGTGCCAGCAGCCTCCTAAACAGAGATAACTATGGCTACACCTTC | CASSLLNRDNYGYTF
NA | TRBJ2-7 | TRBV12-5 | 14 | NA | TGTGCTAGTGGACAGGAAATAAGCTCCTACGAGCAGTACTTC | CASGQEISSYEQYF
NA | TRBJ2-3 | TRBV27 | 12 | TRBD1 | TGTGCCAGCAGTCAGGGGGCGAATACGCAGTATTTT | CASSQGANTQYF
once | TRBJ1-1 | TRBV27 | 15 | NA | TGTGCCAGCAGTTTATTGGGGCCCTTGAACACTGAAGCTTTCTTT | CASSLLGPLNTEAFF
NA | TRBJ1-1 | TRBV6-1 | 11 | NA | TGTGCCAGCAGAGCGCGGGTTGAAGCTTTCTTT | CASRARVEAFF
NA | TRBJ2-7 | TRBV4-1 | 14 | NA | TGCGCCAGCAGCCATATGACAGTATCCTACGAGCAGTACTTC | CASSHMTVSYEQYF
NA | TRBJ1-3 | TRBV6-5 | 15 | TRBD1 | TGTGCCAGCAGGGGGAAGACAGGGACTGGAAACACCATATATTTT | CASRGKTGTGNTIYF
NA | TRBJ1-6 | TRBV5-1 | 13 | NA | TGCGCCAGCAGCTTGGACTTTAATTCACCCCTCCACTTT | CASSLDFNSPLHF